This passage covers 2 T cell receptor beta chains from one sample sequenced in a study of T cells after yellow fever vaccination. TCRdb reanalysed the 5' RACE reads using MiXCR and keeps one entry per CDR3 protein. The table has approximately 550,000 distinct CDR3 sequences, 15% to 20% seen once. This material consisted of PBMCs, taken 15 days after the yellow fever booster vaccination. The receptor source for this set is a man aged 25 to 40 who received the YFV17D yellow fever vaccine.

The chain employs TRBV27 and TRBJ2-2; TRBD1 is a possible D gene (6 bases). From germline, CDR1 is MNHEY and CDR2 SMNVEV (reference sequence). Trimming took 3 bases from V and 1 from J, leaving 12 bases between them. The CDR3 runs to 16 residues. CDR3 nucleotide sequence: TGTGCCAGCAGTTTGGGGGCGGGCTTGAACACCGGGGAGCTGTTTTTT. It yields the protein CASSLGAGLNTGELFF.

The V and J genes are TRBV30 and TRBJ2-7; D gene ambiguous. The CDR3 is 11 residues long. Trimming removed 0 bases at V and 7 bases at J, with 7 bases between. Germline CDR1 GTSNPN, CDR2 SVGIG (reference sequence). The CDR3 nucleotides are TGTGCCTGGAGTGTACTGGGTGAGCAGTACTTC. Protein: CAWSVLGEQYF.